This T cell receptor beta chain was captured in a study of cytotoxic CD8 clonotypes in ibrutinib-treated CLL. Background on the study: Responses: some 25 partial, 2 complete; after median roughly 68 months, around 14 stayed remitted, approximately twelve progressed.

Sequencing used immunoSEQ multiplex PCR; TCRdb keeps in-frame clones, though not all of them. The data show 250,000 to 350,000 clones, 70% to 80% seen once. Concerning this clone: What it binds is unknown.

The CDR3 contains 15 residues. Germline CDR1 reads MDHEN; CDR2 reads SYDVKM. V lost 5 bases and J lost 2; bases outside the gene matches: 6. General study results and limits: Clonality grew at ibrutinib response; at progression, it decreased back toward baseline. Private clonotypes, not public ones, expanded at ibrutinib response.

Specimen: PBMCs, collected at disease progression, from a patient treated with ibrutinib. The chain employs TRBV28 and TRBJ2-7, with 10 bases identical to TRBD1. This receptor was taken from a human donor with chronic lymphocytic leukemia. As DNA, the CDR3 is TGTGCCAGCAGTCCCGGACAGGGGGGCACCTACGAGCAGTACTTC. It yields the protein CASSPGQGGTYEQYF. Supplemented by reference TRBV28 and TRBJ2-7, the full variable domain reads DVKVTQSSRYLVKRTGEKVFLECVQDMDHENMFWYRQDPGLGLRLIYFSYDVKMKEKGDIPEGYSVSREKKERFSLILESASTNQTSMYLCASSPGQGGTYEQYFGPGTRLTVT.